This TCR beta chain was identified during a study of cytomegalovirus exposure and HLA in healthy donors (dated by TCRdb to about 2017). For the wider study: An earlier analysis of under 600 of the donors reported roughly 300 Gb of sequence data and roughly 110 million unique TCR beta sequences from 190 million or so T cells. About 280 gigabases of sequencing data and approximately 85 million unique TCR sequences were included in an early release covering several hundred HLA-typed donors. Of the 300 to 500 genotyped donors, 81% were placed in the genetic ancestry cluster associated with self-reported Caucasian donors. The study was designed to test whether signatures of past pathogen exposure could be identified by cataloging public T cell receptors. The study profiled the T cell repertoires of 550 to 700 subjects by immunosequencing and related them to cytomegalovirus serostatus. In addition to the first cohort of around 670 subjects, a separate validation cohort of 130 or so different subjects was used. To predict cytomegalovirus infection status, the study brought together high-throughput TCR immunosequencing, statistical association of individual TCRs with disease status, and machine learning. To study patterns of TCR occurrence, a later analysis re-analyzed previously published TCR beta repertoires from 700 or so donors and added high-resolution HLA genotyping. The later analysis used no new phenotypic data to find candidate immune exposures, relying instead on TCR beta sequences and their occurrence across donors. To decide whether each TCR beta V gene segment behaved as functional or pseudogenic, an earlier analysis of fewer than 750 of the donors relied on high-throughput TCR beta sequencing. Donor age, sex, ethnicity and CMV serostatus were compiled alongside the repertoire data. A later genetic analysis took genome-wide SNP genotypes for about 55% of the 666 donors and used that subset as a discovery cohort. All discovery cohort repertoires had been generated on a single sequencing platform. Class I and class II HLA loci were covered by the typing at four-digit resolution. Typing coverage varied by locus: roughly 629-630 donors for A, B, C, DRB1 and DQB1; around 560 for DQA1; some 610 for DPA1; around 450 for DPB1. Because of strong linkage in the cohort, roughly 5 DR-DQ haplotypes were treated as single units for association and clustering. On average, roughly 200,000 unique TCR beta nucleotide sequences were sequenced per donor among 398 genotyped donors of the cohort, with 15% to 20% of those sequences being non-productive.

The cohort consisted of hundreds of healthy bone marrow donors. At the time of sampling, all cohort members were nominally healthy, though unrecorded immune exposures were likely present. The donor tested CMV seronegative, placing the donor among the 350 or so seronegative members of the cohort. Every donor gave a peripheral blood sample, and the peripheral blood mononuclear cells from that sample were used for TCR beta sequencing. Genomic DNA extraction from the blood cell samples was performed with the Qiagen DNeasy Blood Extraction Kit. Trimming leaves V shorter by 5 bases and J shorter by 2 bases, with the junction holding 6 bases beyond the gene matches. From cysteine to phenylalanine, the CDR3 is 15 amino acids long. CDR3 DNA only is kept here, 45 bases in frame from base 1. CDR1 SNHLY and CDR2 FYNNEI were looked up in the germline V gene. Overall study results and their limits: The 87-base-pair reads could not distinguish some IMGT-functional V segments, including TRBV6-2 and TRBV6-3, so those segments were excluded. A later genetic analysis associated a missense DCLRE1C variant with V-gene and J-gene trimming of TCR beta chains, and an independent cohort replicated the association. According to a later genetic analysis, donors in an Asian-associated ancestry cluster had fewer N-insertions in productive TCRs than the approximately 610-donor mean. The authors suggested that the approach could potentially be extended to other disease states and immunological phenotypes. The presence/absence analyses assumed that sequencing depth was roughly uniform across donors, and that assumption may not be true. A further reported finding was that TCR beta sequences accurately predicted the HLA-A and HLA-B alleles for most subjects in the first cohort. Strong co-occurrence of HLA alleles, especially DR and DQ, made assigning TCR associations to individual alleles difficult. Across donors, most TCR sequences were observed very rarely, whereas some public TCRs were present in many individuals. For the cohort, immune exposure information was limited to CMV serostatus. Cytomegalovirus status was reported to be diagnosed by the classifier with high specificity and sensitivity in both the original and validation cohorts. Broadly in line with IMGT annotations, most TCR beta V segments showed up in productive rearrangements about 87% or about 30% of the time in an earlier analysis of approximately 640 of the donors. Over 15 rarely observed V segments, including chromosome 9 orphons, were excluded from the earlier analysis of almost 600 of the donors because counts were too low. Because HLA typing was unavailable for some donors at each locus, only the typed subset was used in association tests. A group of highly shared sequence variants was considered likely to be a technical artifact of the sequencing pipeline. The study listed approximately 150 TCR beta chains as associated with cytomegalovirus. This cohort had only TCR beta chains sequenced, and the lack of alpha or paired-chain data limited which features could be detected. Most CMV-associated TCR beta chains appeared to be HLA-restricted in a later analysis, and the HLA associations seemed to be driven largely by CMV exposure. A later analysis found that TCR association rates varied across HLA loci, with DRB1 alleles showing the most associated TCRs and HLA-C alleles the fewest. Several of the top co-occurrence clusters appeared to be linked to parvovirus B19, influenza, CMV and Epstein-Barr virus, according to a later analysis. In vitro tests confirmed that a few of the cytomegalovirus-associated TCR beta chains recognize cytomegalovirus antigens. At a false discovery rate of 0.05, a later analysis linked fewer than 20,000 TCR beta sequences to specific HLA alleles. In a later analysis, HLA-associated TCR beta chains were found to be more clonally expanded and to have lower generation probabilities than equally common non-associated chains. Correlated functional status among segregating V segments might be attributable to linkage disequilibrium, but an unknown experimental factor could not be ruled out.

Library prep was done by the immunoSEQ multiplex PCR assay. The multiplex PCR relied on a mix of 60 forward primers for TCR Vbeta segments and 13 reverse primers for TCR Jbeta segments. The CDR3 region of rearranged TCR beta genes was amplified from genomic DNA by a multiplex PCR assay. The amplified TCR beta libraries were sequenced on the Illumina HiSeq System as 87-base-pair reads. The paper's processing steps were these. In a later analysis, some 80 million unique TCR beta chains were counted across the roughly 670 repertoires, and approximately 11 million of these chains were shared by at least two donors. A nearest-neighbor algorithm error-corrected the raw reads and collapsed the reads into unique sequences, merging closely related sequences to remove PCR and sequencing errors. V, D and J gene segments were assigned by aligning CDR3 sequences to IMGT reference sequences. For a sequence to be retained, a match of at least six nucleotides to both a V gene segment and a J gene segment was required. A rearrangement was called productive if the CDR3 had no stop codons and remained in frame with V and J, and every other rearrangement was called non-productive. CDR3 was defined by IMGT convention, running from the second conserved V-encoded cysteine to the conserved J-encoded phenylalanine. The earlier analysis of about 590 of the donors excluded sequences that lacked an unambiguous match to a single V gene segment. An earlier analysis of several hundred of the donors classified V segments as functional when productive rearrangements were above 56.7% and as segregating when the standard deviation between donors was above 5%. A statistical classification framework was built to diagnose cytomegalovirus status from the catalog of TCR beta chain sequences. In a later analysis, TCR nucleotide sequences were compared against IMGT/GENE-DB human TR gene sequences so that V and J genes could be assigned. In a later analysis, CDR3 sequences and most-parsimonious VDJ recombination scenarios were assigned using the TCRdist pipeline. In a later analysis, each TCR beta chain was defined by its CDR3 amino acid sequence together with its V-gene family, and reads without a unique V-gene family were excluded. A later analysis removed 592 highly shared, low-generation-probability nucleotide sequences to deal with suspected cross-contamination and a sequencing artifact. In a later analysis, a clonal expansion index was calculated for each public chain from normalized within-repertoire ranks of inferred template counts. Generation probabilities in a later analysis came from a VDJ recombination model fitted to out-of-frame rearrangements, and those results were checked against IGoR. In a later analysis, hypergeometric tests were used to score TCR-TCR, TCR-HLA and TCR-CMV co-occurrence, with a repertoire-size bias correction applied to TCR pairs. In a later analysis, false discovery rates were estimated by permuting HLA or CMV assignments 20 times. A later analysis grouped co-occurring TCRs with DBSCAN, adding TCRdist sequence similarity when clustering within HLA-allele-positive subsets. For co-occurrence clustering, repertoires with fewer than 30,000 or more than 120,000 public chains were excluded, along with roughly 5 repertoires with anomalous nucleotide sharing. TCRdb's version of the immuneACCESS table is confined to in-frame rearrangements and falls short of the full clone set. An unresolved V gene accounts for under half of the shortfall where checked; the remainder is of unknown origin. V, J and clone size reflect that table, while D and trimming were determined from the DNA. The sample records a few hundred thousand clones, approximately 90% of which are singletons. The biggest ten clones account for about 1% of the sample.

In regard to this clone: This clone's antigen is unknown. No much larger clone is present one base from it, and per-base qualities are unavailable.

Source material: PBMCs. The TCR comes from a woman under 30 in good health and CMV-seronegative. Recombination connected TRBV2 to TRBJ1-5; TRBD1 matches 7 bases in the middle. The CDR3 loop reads CASSKQGSGNQPQHF. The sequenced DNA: TGTGCCAGCAGTAAACAGGGGAGTGGCAATCAGCCCCAGCATTTT.